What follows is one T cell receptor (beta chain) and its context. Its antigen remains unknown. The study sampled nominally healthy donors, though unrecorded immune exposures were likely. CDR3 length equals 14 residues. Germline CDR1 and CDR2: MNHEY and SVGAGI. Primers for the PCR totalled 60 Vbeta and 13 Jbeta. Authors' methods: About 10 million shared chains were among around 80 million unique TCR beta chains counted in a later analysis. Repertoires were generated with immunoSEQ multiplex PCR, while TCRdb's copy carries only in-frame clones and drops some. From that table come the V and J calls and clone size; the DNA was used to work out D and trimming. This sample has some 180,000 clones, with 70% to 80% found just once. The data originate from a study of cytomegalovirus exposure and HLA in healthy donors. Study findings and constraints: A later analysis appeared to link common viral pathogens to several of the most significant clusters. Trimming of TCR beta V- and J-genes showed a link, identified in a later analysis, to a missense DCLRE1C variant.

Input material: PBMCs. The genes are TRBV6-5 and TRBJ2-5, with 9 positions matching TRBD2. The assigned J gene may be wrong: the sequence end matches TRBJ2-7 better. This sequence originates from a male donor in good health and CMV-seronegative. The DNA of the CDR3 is TGTGCCAGCAGTGGGACTAGCAGTTACTACGAGCAGTACTTC. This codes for CASSGTSSYYEQYF.